This TCR beta chain was observed in a study of shared clonotypes between healthy human individuals (dated by TCRdb to between 2020 and 2021). Background for the entire study: The cohort comprised a couple of women and three men aged 18 to 49 years. Leukapheresis yielded between about 0.9 and 9.5 billion PBMCs per donor. To estimate repertoire size and how much clonotypes are shared between individuals, the study performed deep sequencing of blood TCR repertoires from 4 to 6 healthy adults. For each donor, CD4 naive and CD4 memory were each run on three plates, CD8 naive on two plates, and CD8 memory on one plate. To increase sequencing depth and limit assay-specific biases, different laboratories used diverse techniques to prepare libraries and sequence TCR repertoires.

The donors were healthy, HIV-negative adults with no recently reported acute infections or vaccinations. Only Caucasian adults living in Nashville, Tennessee, USA were represented among the donors. Magnetic negative selection was used to enrich CD4+ T cells, after which naive cells were positively selected on CD45RA and the negative fraction became the memory subset. Blood was collected by leukapheresis, and PBMCs were isolated by Ficoll-Histopaque density gradient centrifugation and then cryopreserved in liquid nitrogen vapor phase. Analytical flow cytometry was used to check the purity and quantity of every magnetically sorted T cell population. Genomic DNA was isolated from every sorted fraction and measured by UV absorbance on a Nanodrop 2000c. TCR CDR3 regions were amplified from genomic DNA by multiplex PCR using the deep immunoSEQ assay. Extracted genomic DNA from each cell subset was spread evenly across all wells of several immunoSEQ 96-well plates, with each plate serving as a replicate. For sorted subsets, approximately 210 ng of genomic DNA, equivalent to 25,000 to 30,000 T cell genomes, went into each replicate PCR. The purified libraries were quantified using a Qubit 3.0 fluorometer, sized with a Bioanalyzer 2100, and then quantified again using the KAPA Library Quantification kit. Every immunoSEQ 96-well plate was sequenced on a separate single-read 150-cycle Illumina NextSeq 550 flow cell. The authors' analysis ran thus. Because the immunoSEQ output held only junctional sequences and lacked quality scores, the filtering could not match the filtering applied to full-length reads. To assign V/J genes and CDR3, sequences were annotated against IMGT germline references using PyIR, a Python wrapper for IgBLAST v1.9. Reads were removed for weak V/J assignments (E-value above 1e-6), missing CDR3, stop codons, out-of-frame junctions, or ambiguous translated residues. V3J clonotypes were defined by identical inferred V gene, J gene, and CDR3 amino acid sequence. The percentage overlap between two repertoires was calculated by dividing the number of shared unique clonotypes by the size of the smaller repertoire. Three approaches were used to assess repertoire richness: RTK rarefaction, the Chao1 estimator, and Recon v2.1 estimates of unobserved clonotypes. For all TCRbeta clonotypes obtained by the gDNA method from a handful of donors, generation probabilities were computed with OLGA. Drawn from immuneACCESS, this table holds only the in-frame rearrangements with V and J called that TCRdb kept. Clones are partly lost; checked studies trace under half to an unresolved V gene and leave the rest unexplained. V, J and clone size are those of that table, while D and trimming were read from the DNA. This sample holds under 850,000 clones; around 70% were observed only once. The ten largest clones add up to under 2% of the sample.

This clone was seen only a few times. Its antigen target is currently unknown. Base qualities were left out, and no much larger clone turns up one base away. Overall results and qualifications from the work: Pairwise subsampling indicated that sequencing depth was expected to affect the degree of clonotype sharing among donors. Incomplete sequencing was indicated by rarefaction of sorted-subset datasets, despite the large sequencing depth. Naive subsets generally had larger estimated clonotype richness than memory subsets. Sharing across several donors was observed for around 5% of naive CD4, 3.5% of naive CD8, over 2% of memory CD4, and roughly 0.4% of memory CD8 clonotypes. Only blood was sampled, and tissue TCR repertoires likely differ from those in blood. Clonotypes shared by all four sorted-subset donors showed higher generation probabilities than non-shared clonotypes. Because the study included only a small number of donors, the genetic and exposure-history diversity represented was limited.

CDR1 and CDR2, per the germline V gene, are LGHNT and FRNRAP. Deletion took 2 bases off V and 0 bases off J, with a span of 15 bases between the germline ends. The CDR3, from cysteine to phenylalanine, totals 17 residues. Only the CDR3 part of the read is kept: 51 bases, read in frame from the first base. Material: memory CD4+ T cells sorted from blood. This sample's cell subset or site label indicates: CD45RA-negative fraction. The receptor chain draws on TRBV12-5 and TRBJ2-3; no D gene is confidently identified. This sequence was found in a woman aged 25-40 years in good health. The CDR3 here reads CASGLSSTGTSTDTQYF. The sequenced DNA: TGTGCTAGTGGTTTGTCCTCTACTGGAACTAGCACAGATACGCAGTATTTT.